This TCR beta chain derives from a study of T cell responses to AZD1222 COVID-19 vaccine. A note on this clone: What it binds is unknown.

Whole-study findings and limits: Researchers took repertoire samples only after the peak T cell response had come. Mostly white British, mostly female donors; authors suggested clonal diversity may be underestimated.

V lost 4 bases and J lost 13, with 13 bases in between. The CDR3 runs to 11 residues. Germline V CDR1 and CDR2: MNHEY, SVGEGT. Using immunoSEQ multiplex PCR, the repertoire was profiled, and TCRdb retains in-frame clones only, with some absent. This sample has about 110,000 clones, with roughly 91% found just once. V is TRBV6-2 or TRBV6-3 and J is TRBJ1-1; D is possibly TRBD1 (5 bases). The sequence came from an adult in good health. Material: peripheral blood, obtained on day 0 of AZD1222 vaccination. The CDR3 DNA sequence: TGTGCCAGCAGTTCCCGGGGGGACGGTTTCTTT. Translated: CASSSRGDGFF.